This T cell receptor beta chain was sequenced in a study of blood T cell dynamics during melanoma immunotherapy. Study information: Patients with metastatic melanoma got pembrolizumab or nivolumab-ipilimumab as first-line care.

Clones were read by immunoSEQ multiplex PCR, and TCRdb kept only the in-frame ones, dropping some. The profile shows approximately 14,000 clones, about 93% of them singletons. Documented time point: week 3, after first cycle of checkpoint inhibitor. The CDR3 has 16 residues. The germline CDR1 and CDR2 sequences are SGHTS and YDEGEE. Losses at the gene ends were 1 base for V and 6 bases for J; bases not matched to a gene: 6. The rearrangement uses TRBV5-8 and TRBJ2-3, with 12 bases matching TRBD2. The sample was blood, taken from a patient treated with checkpoint blockade. The clonotype comes from a human donor with melanoma. CDR3 protein: CASSLLAGGPVDTQYF. The CDR3 DNA sequence: TGTGCCAGCAGCTTGCTAGCGGGGGGGCCCGTGGATACGCAGTATTTT.